Listed below are T cell receptor beta chains from one sample, sequenced in a study of shared clonotypes between healthy human individuals. Clones were sequenced by immunoSEQ multiplex PCR, and TCRdb holds only the in-frame ones, with some missing. The table shows about 2.1 million clones, with about 94% occurring only once. The material sequenced was naive CD8+ T cells from PBMCs. The origin of the receptors is a young man in good health. Some clones in this sample may be carry-over from other donors' samples. Each CDR3 is given with its conserved first and last residue. Fields, in order: V gene, clone size, J gene, D gene, CDR3 DNA, CDR3 protein. A D gene is named only where the DNA matches it firmly. Clone size is not always given. Where it is, it says once, few, many or a class for expanded clones.

v_call: TRBV5-1; clone_size: -; j_call: TRBJ2-1; d_call: -; cdr3_nt: TGCGCCAGCAGCTTGGCCATTGGCGGACCCTACAATGAGCAGTTCTTC; cdr3_aa: CASSLAIGGPYNEQFF
v_call: TRBV4-1; clone_size: -; j_call: TRBJ2-7; d_call: TRBD2; cdr3_nt: TGCGCCAGCAGCCACCGACGGGAGGGAGGGTCCGACGAGCAGTACTTC; cdr3_aa: CASSHRREGGSDEQYF
v_call: TRBV7-8; clone_size: -; j_call: TRBJ2-1; d_call: TRBD2; cdr3_nt: TGTGCCAGCAGTCCGACTAGCGGGAGGGTAGGGTACAATGAGCAGTTCTTC; cdr3_aa: CASSPTSGRVGYNEQFF
v_call: TRBV6-5; clone_size: -; j_call: TRBJ1-1; d_call: TRBD1; cdr3_nt: TGTGCCAGCAGTTCCGCAGGGGGTGGCACTGAAGCTTTCTTT; cdr3_aa: CASSSAGGGTEAFF
v_call: TRBV7-2; clone_size: -; j_call: TRBJ2-7; d_call: TRBD2; cdr3_nt: TGTGCCAGCAGCTTCGGGATAAGGTTAGCGGGAGGGCCCTACGAGCAGTACTTC; cdr3_aa: CASSFGIRLAGGPYEQYF
v_call: TRBV29-1; clone_size: -; j_call: TRBJ2-5; d_call: -; cdr3_nt: TGCAGCGTTGGTCATATAAGGGTAGAGCTCGAGACCCAGTACTTC; cdr3_aa: CSVGHIRVELETQYF
v_call: TRBV9; clone_size: once; j_call: TRBJ2-5; d_call: -; cdr3_nt: TGTGCCAGCAGTGGGGGCGGCGCACAAGAGACCCAGTACTTC; cdr3_aa: CASSGGGAQETQYF
v_call: TRBV11-2; clone_size: -; j_call: TRBJ1-2; d_call: -; cdr3_nt: TGTGCCAGCAGCTTAGGCAGGATACTCGCCGTTAACTATGGCTACACCTTC; cdr3_aa: CASSLGRILAVNYGYTF
v_call: TRBV10-2; clone_size: -; j_call: TRBJ1-4; d_call: TRBD1; cdr3_nt: TGCGCCAGCAGACCGACAGGGAATGGCGAAAAACTGTTTTTT; cdr3_aa: CASRPTGNGEKLFF
v_call: TRBV27; clone_size: -; j_call: TRBJ2-2; d_call: -; cdr3_nt: TGTGCCAGCAGTTTTACCGGGGAGCTGTTTTTT; cdr3_aa: CASSFTGELFF
v_call: TRBV28; clone_size: -; j_call: TRBJ2-4; d_call: TRBD2; cdr3_nt: TGTGCCATATCCGGGCTAGCGGGAGGGAAAAACATTCAGTACTTC; cdr3_aa: CAISGLAGGKNIQYF
v_call: TRBV27; clone_size: -; j_call: TRBJ2-1; d_call: -; cdr3_nt: TGTGCCAGCAGTTGGGGGCAGGTTCCCTACAATGAGCAGTTCTTC; cdr3_aa: CASSWGQVPYNEQFF
v_call: TRBV19; clone_size: -; j_call: TRBJ2-7; d_call: -; cdr3_nt: TGTGCCAGTAGTATATGGCCGGGAAGCGAGCAGTACTTC; cdr3_aa: CASSIWPGSEQYF
v_call: TRBV5-8; clone_size: -; j_call: TRBJ1-2; d_call: -; cdr3_nt: TGTGCCAGCAGCTTGGCTTCCGGGGCCGGAGGCTACACCTTC; cdr3_aa: CASSLASGAGGYTF
v_call: TRBV2; clone_size: -; j_call: TRBJ2-5; d_call: TRBD2; cdr3_nt: TGTGCCAGCAGTGAAGTCGAACTAGCGGAAGAGACCCAGTACTTC; cdr3_aa: CASSEVELAEETQYF
v_call: TRBV27; clone_size: -; j_call: TRBJ2-7; d_call: -; cdr3_nt: TGTGCCAGCAGTTTAGTTGGCGGGGTCGTCTCCTACGAGCAGTACTTC; cdr3_aa: CASSLVGGVVSYEQYF
v_call: TRBV7-3; clone_size: -; j_call: TRBJ2-1; d_call: -; cdr3_nt: TGTGCCAGCAGCTTAAAGCAGGGGACCCCTCATGAGCAGTTCTTC; cdr3_aa: CASSLKQGTPHEQFF
v_call: TRBV4-2; clone_size: -; j_call: TRBJ2-2; d_call: -; cdr3_nt: TGTGCCAGCAGCCAAGATTTGAATAGCGGATTGAACACCGGGGAGCTGTTTTTT; cdr3_aa: CASSQDLNSGLNTGELFF
v_call: TRBV7-9; clone_size: -; j_call: TRBJ2-2; d_call: -; cdr3_nt: TGTGCCAGCAGCTTAGTTTACCGGGGGCCCAACACCGGGGAGCTGTTTTTT; cdr3_aa: CASSLVYRGPNTGELFF
v_call: TRBV5-4; clone_size: -; j_call: TRBJ2-3; d_call: TRBD2; cdr3_nt: TGTGCCAGCGGCGGTTGGCGGGAGGGCCCTGATACGCAGTATTTT; cdr3_aa: CASGGWREGPDTQYF
v_call: TRBV7-3; clone_size: -; j_call: TRBJ2-1; d_call: -; cdr3_nt: TGTGCCAGCTCGCGATCGGGGAGCTCCTACAATGAGCAGTTCTTC; cdr3_aa: CASSRSGSSYNEQFF
v_call: TRBV5-4; clone_size: -; j_call: TRBJ1-1; d_call: -; cdr3_nt: TGTGCCAGCAGCTTGGAGGGCGCGAACACTGAAGCTTTCTTT; cdr3_aa: CASSLEGANTEAFF
v_call: TRBV7-6; clone_size: -; j_call: TRBJ1-1; d_call: -; cdr3_nt: TGTGCCAGCAGCTCAAGTGCGGGCACTGAAGCTTTCTTT; cdr3_aa: CASSSSAGTEAFF
v_call: TRBV18; clone_size: -; j_call: TRBJ2-7; d_call: TRBD1; cdr3_nt: TGTGCCAGCTCACCACCGACCGGGACAGGGGACTACGAGCAGTACTTC; cdr3_aa: CASSPPTGTGDYEQYF
v_call: TRBV11-2; clone_size: -; j_call: TRBJ1-2; d_call: -; cdr3_nt: TGTGCCAGCAGGCTGCCGAACAGACCTTATGGCTACACCTTC; cdr3_aa: CASRLPNRPYGYTF
v_call: TRBV2; clone_size: -; j_call: TRBJ1-2; d_call: TRBD1; cdr3_nt: TGTGCCAGCAGTGAATTAGGGACAGGTATATTTGGCTACACCTTC; cdr3_aa: CASSELGTGIFGYTF
v_call: TRBV6-5; clone_size: -; j_call: TRBJ2-3; d_call: -; cdr3_nt: TGTGCCAGCAGTTGGAAGGGGGGAGATACGCAGTATTTT; cdr3_aa: CASSWKGGDTQYF
v_call: TRBV4-3; clone_size: -; j_call: TRBJ2-6; d_call: -; cdr3_nt: TGCGCCAGCAGCCCGACTACAGCCCCCTCTGGGGCCAACGTCCTGACTTTC; cdr3_aa: CASSPTTAPSGANVLTF
v_call: TRBV7-8; clone_size: -; j_call: TRBJ1-1; d_call: -; cdr3_nt: TGTGCCAGCAGCTTAGCGGTCGGGGACACTGAAGCTTTCTTT; cdr3_aa: CASSLAVGDTEAFF
v_call: TRBV4-1; clone_size: -; j_call: TRBJ1-2; d_call: -; cdr3_nt: TGCGCCAGCAGCCCTGGTGGGGGGAACTATGGCTACACCTTC; cdr3_aa: CASSPGGGNYGYTF
v_call: TRBV27; clone_size: -; j_call: TRBJ2-1; d_call: TRBD2; cdr3_nt: TGTGCCAGCAGTTTAGCGGGGGGCGATGAGCAGTTCTTC; cdr3_aa: CASSLAGGDEQFF
v_call: TRBV4-1; clone_size: -; j_call: TRBJ2-1; d_call: TRBD2; cdr3_nt: TGCGCCAGCAGCCAAGAGGGCCGCGGGAGCTCCTACAATGAGCAGTTCTTC; cdr3_aa: CASSQEGRGSSYNEQFF
v_call: TRBV27; clone_size: -; j_call: TRBJ2-2; d_call: -; cdr3_nt: TGTGCCAGCTCCACTGGGGGTCGCACCGGGGAGCTGTTTTTT; cdr3_aa: CASSTGGRTGELFF
v_call: TRBV5-6; clone_size: -; j_call: TRBJ2-7; d_call: -; cdr3_nt: TGTGCCAGCAGCCTCGGTGCCTCCTACGAGCAGTACTTC; cdr3_aa: CASSLGASYEQYF
v_call: TRBV4-2; clone_size: -; j_call: TRBJ2-7; d_call: -; cdr3_nt: TGTGCCAGCAGCCAAGCCGGACAAGGCTACGAGCAGTACTTC; cdr3_aa: CASSQAGQGYEQYF
v_call: TRBV7-8; clone_size: -; j_call: TRBJ2-7; d_call: TRBD1; cdr3_nt: TGTGCCAGCAGCACTTGGGACAGTCCCTACGAGCAGTACTTC; cdr3_aa: CASSTWDSPYEQYF
v_call: TRBV4-1; clone_size: -; j_call: TRBJ2-7; d_call: TRBD1; cdr3_nt: TGCGCCAGCAGCCAAGTGGGACAGACTTACGAGCAGTACTTC; cdr3_aa: CASSQVGQTYEQYF
v_call: TRBV30; clone_size: -; j_call: TRBJ1-1; d_call: -; cdr3_nt: TGTGCCTGGAGTTTGAGATATGAAGCTTTCTTT; cdr3_aa: CAWSLRYEAFF
v_call: TRBV29-1; clone_size: -; j_call: TRBJ1-2; d_call: -; cdr3_nt: TGCAGCGTTGAGACCGGGGGGAGTAATGGCTACACCTTC; cdr3_aa: CSVETGGSNGYTF
v_call: TRBV19; clone_size: -; j_call: TRBJ2-2; d_call: -; cdr3_nt: TGTGCCTGCTGGGATTTGAACACCGGGGAGCTGTTTTTT; cdr3_aa: CACWDLNTGELFF
v_call: TRBV10-3; clone_size: -; j_call: TRBJ1-1; d_call: -; cdr3_nt: TGTGCCATCAGTGAGTCAGGGGGTCCTGAAGCTTTCTTT; cdr3_aa: CAISESGGPEAFF
v_call: TRBV19; clone_size: once; j_call: TRBJ2-1; d_call: TRBD1; cdr3_nt: TGTGCCAGTAGTATCCTGGCGGCGGGACAGGGATACAATGAGCAGTTCTTC; cdr3_aa: CASSILAAGQGYNEQFF
v_call: TRBV29-1; clone_size: -; j_call: TRBJ1-3; d_call: -; cdr3_nt: TGCAGCGTACAGGACAGCAACTCTGGAAACACCATATATTTT; cdr3_aa: CSVQDSNSGNTIYF
v_call: TRBV7-9; clone_size: -; j_call: TRBJ2-7; d_call: -; cdr3_nt: TGTGCCAGCAGCTTATTTCAGGGGACCTCCTACGAGCAGTACTTC; cdr3_aa: CASSLFQGTSYEQYF
v_call: TRBV9; clone_size: once; j_call: TRBJ2-6; d_call: -; cdr3_nt: TGTGCCAGCAAAGGAGGGACAGATTCCCCTGGGGCCAACGTCCTGACTTTC; cdr3_aa: CASKGGTDSPGANVLTF
v_call: TRBV6-6; clone_size: -; j_call: TRBJ1-1; d_call: -; cdr3_nt: TGTGCCAGCAGTTCCCTTTGGGGGGACCCTGAAGCTTTCTTT; cdr3_aa: CASSSLWGDPEAFF
v_call: TRBV9; clone_size: -; j_call: TRBJ2-7; d_call: -; cdr3_nt: TGTGCCAGCAGCGTAGTTGGAGGAGGGACCTACGAGCAGTACTTC; cdr3_aa: CASSVVGGGTYEQYF
v_call: TRBV6-1; clone_size: once; j_call: TRBJ2-7; d_call: -; cdr3_nt: TGTGCCAGCAGTGGCTCCGGGACCTACGAGCAGTACTTC; cdr3_aa: CASSGSGTYEQYF
v_call: TRBV9; clone_size: -; j_call: TRBJ2-6; d_call: -; cdr3_nt: TGTGCCAGCAGCGCGGGGGCAGGCAGAATTTTCTCTGGGGCCAACGTCCTGACTTTC; cdr3_aa: CASSAGAGRIFSGANVLTF
v_call: TRBV7-8; clone_size: -; j_call: TRBJ1-2; d_call: -; cdr3_nt: TGTGCCAGCAGCTTAGAACAAGCTTCCCCCCCTTATGGCTACACCTTC; cdr3_aa: CASSLEQASPPYGYTF
v_call: TRBV29-1; clone_size: -; j_call: TRBJ1-4; d_call: -; cdr3_nt: TGCAGCGTTTCTTTATCGGAGGAAAAACTGTTTTTT; cdr3_aa: CSVSLSEEKLFF
v_call: TRBV2; clone_size: -; j_call: TRBJ1-2; d_call: -; cdr3_nt: TGTGCCAGCAGGGGACCACAAGATCATGGCTACACCTTC; cdr3_aa: CASRGPQDHGYTF
v_call: TRBV7-6; clone_size: -; j_call: TRBJ2-7; d_call: -; cdr3_nt: TGTGCCAGCAGCCATCCGGGCTACGAGCAGTACTTC; cdr3_aa: CASSHPGYEQYF
v_call: TRBV6-1; clone_size: -; j_call: TRBJ2-1; d_call: -; cdr3_nt: TGTGCCAGCACGTATTACGGCAGTGAGCAGTTCTTC; cdr3_aa: CASTYYGSEQFF